Listed below are T cell receptor beta chains from one sample, sequenced in a study of tumor-infiltrating lymphocytes in primary liver carcinoma. TCRdb independently ran MiXCR on the multiplex PCR reads; one entry per CDR3 protein. The table lists about 120,000 distinct CDR3 sequences, around 65% of them singletons. The sequenced sample was tumor-adjacent normal liver tissue. The source is an older woman with primary liver carcinoma and hepatitis B virus infection. Both conserved end residues are part of each CDR3. Fields, in order: CDR3 protein, clone size, V gene, J gene, CDR3 length. Clone sizes are given selectively: once, few, many, or a class where the clone is expanded.

CDR3aa: CASSLGEGFNVQFF
abundance: -
v_gene: TRBV11-2
j_gene: TRBJ2-1
len: 14

CDR3aa: CASGLEGPGQYEQYF
abundance: -
v_gene: TRBV11-2
j_gene: TRBJ2-7
len: 15

CDR3aa: CASSSAQGYEQYF
abundance: few
v_gene: TRBV13
j_gene: TRBJ2-7
len: 13

CDR3aa: CASSYDTGPSGANVLTF
abundance: many
v_gene: TRBV6-5
j_gene: TRBJ2-6
len: 17

CDR3aa: CASAIRGGGELFF
abundance: many
v_gene: TRBV6-6
j_gene: TRBJ2-2
len: 13

CDR3aa: CASSPRLAGVGSYDEQFF
abundance: few
v_gene: TRBV11-2
j_gene: TRBJ2-1
len: 18

CDR3aa: CASKTGGFWQPQHF
abundance: few
v_gene: TRBV28
j_gene: TRBJ1-5
len: 14

CDR3aa: CASSGGRGRIKTQYF
abundance: many
v_gene: TRBV28
j_gene: TRBJ2-5
len: 15

CDR3aa: CASTDAGGFTEAFF
abundance: few
v_gene: TRBV25-1
j_gene: TRBJ1-1
len: 14

CDR3aa: CSVGRGLNQPQHF
abundance: once
v_gene: TRBV29-1
j_gene: TRBJ1-5
len: 13

CDR3aa: CASSQWTSGLSYGQYF
abundance: -
v_gene: TRBV4-2
j_gene: TRBJ2-7
len: 16

CDR3aa: CTSSLASYEQYF
abundance: -
v_gene: TRBV25-1
j_gene: TRBJ2-7
len: 12

CDR3aa: CASSPRGRDSSEQYF
abundance: many
v_gene: TRBV28
j_gene: TRBJ2-7
len: 15

CDR3aa: CASSHPGEGGKEQYF
abundance: medium-sized
v_gene: TRBV4-1
j_gene: TRBJ2-7
len: 15

CDR3aa: CASSRQLAGVEQYF
abundance: many
v_gene: TRBV12-3/TRBV12-4
j_gene: TRBJ2-7
len: 14

CDR3aa: CASSHKAGGADTQYF
abundance: many
v_gene: TRBV28
j_gene: TRBJ2-3
len: 15

CDR3aa: CASGWSPNYGYTF
abundance: many
v_gene: TRBV28
j_gene: TRBJ1-2
len: 13

CDR3aa: CASSGVDTRYF
abundance: -
v_gene: TRBV6-1
j_gene: TRBJ2-3
len: 11

CDR3aa: CSVSGGTGAYERYF
abundance: few
v_gene: TRBV29-1
j_gene: TRBJ2-7
len: 14

CDR3aa: CASSFGGMFTDTQYF
abundance: many
v_gene: TRBV5-5
j_gene: TRBJ2-3
len: 15

CDR3aa: CASIYGLRSQPQHF
abundance: -
v_gene: TRBV21-1
j_gene: TRBJ1-5
len: 14

CDR3aa: CASSQRGSPYEQYF
abundance: -
v_gene: TRBV28
j_gene: TRBJ2-7
len: 14

CDR3aa: CASSPLRGDYGYTF
abundance: -
v_gene: TRBV19
j_gene: TRBJ1-2
len: 14

CDR3aa: CASSYFLVGEQYF
abundance: -
v_gene: TRBV6-2/TRBV6-3
j_gene: TRBJ2-7
len: 13

CDR3aa: CASNRLANKQFF
abundance: -
v_gene: TRBV12-3/TRBV12-4
j_gene: TRBJ2-1
len: 12

CDR3aa: CASSIVFGGTVKAFF
abundance: -
v_gene: TRBV12-3/TRBV12-4
j_gene: TRBJ1-1
len: 15

CDR3aa: CASNAGRGANVLTF
abundance: few
v_gene: TRBV28
j_gene: TRBJ2-6
len: 14

CDR3aa: CASSLGYNEQFF
abundance: -
v_gene: TRBV11-2
j_gene: TRBJ2-1
len: 12

CDR3aa: CANSPRTSGKALYNEQFF
abundance: -
v_gene: TRBV7-8
j_gene: TRBJ2-1
len: 18